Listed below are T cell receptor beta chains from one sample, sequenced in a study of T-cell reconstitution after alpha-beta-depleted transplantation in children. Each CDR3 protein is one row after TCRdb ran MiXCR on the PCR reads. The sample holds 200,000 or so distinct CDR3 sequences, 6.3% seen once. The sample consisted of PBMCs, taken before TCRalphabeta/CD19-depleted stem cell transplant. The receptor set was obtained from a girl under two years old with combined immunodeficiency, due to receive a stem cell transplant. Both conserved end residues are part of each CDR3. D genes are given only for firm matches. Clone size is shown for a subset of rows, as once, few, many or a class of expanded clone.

CDR3 protein: CASSRGGGNEQYF; CDR3 DNA: TGTGCCAGCAGTCGTGGGGGGGGGAACGAGCAGTACTTC; V gene: TRBV6-1; J gene: TRBJ2-7; CDR3 length: 13; D gene: TRBD2; clone size: few
CDR3 protein: CATSGAPYNEQFF; CDR3 DNA: TGTGCCACCAGCGGGGCTCCCTACAATGAGCAGTTCTTC; V gene: TRBV15; J gene: TRBJ2-1; CDR3 length: 13; D gene: NA; clone size: many
CDR3 protein: CAISESLGQGLAGRSYEQYF; CDR3 DNA: TGTGCCATCAGTGAGAGCTTGGGACAAGGACTTGCGGGGCGGTCCTACGAGCAGTACTTC; V gene: TRBV10-3; J gene: TRBJ2-7; CDR3 length: 20; D gene: NA; clone size: many
CDR3 protein: CASQRLAGFQETQYF; CDR3 DNA: TGTGCCAGCCAACGACTAGCGGGGTTCCAAGAGACCCAGTACTTC; V gene: TRBV28; J gene: TRBJ2-5; CDR3 length: 15; D gene: TRBD2; clone size: many
CDR3 protein: CASSKALGVYEQYF; CDR3 DNA: TGTGCCAGCAGCAAAGCTTTGGGGGTTTACGAGCAGTACTTC; V gene: TRBV21-1; J gene: TRBJ2-7; CDR3 length: 14; D gene: NA; clone size: many
CDR3 protein: CASSLYTGSGANVLTF; CDR3 DNA: TGTGCCAGCAGTTTATATACGGGGTCTGGGGCCAACGTCCTGACTTTC; V gene: TRBV27; J gene: TRBJ2-6; CDR3 length: 16; D gene: NA; clone size: many
CDR3 protein: CASSQAVTSTDTQYF; CDR3 DNA: TGCGCCAGCAGCCAAGCGGTGACTAGCACAGATACGCAGTATTTT; V gene: TRBV4-3; J gene: TRBJ2-3; CDR3 length: 15; D gene: NA; clone size: many
CDR3 protein: CASRGTSGGQETQYF; CDR3 DNA: TGTGCCAGCAGGGGGACTAGCGGGGGTCAAGAGACCCAGTACTTC; V gene: TRBV12-3/TRBV12-4; J gene: TRBJ2-5; CDR3 length: 15; D gene: TRBD2; clone size: many
CDR3 protein: CSARTSGIYEQYF; CDR3 DNA: TGCAGCGCCCGGACTAGCGGGATCTACGAGCAGTACTTC; V gene: TRBV29-1; J gene: TRBJ2-7; CDR3 length: 13; D gene: TRBD2; clone size: few
CDR3 protein: CASSDGISTDTQYF; CDR3 DNA: TGTGCCAGCAGTGATGGCATTAGCACAGATACGCAGTATTTT; V gene: TRBV6-1; J gene: TRBJ2-3; CDR3 length: 14; D gene: NA; clone size: many
CDR3 protein: CASSFPWGDGYTF; CDR3 DNA: TGTGCCAGCAGCTTCCCGTGGGGGGACGGCTACACCTTC; V gene: TRBV7-2; J gene: TRBJ1-2; CDR3 length: 13; D gene: NA; clone size: many
CDR3 protein: CASSFIRTGELFF; CDR3 DNA: TGTGCCAGCAGCTTTATAAGGACCGGGGAGCTGTTTTTT; V gene: TRBV7-2; J gene: TRBJ2-2; CDR3 length: 13; D gene: NA; clone size: many
CDR3 protein: CSVEPHGDGPYEQYF; CDR3 DNA: TGCAGCGTTGAGCCTCATGGGGACGGACCCTACGAGCAGTACTTC; V gene: TRBV29-1; J gene: TRBJ2-7; CDR3 length: 15; D gene: NA; clone size: many
CDR3 protein: CASTEDRQYNEQFF; CDR3 DNA: TGTGCCAGCACCGAGGACAGGCAATACAATGAGCAGTTCTTC; V gene: TRBV12-3/TRBV12-4; J gene: TRBJ2-1; CDR3 length: 14; D gene: TRBD1; clone size: many
CDR3 protein: CAISESETGHGYTF; CDR3 DNA: TGTGCCATCAGTGAGTCGGAGACAGGGCACGGCTACACCTTC; V gene: TRBV10-3; J gene: TRBJ1-2; CDR3 length: 14; D gene: TRBD1; clone size: medium-sized
CDR3 protein: CASSLSSVPYNEQFF; CDR3 DNA: TGTGCCAGCAGTTTATCGAGCGTTCCTTACAATGAGCAGTTCTTC; V gene: TRBV27; J gene: TRBJ2-1; CDR3 length: 15; D gene: NA; clone size: NA
CDR3 protein: CASCLRLDGAFYSNQPQHF; CDR3 DNA: TGTGCCAGCTGTTTACGCCTCGACGGGGCCTTTTATAGCAATCAGCCCCAGCATTTT; V gene: TRBV12-3/TRBV12-4; J gene: TRBJ1-5; CDR3 length: 19; D gene: NA; clone size: NA
CDR3 protein: CASTPPGLARRPDTQYF; CDR3 DNA: TGTGCCAGCACTCCCCCAGGTCTAGCCCGCCGCCCAGATACGCAGTATTTT; V gene: TRBV7-2; J gene: TRBJ2-3; CDR3 length: 17; D gene: NA; clone size: many
CDR3 protein: CSAGTSSYNEQFF; CDR3 DNA: TGCAGTGCAGGCACCAGCTCCTACAATGAGCAGTTCTTC; V gene: TRBV20-1; J gene: TRBJ2-1; CDR3 length: 13; D gene: NA; clone size: few
CDR3 protein: CASSFGFRNEQFF; CDR3 DNA: TGTGCCAGCAGTTTTGGGTTCCGGAATGAGCAGTTCTTC; V gene: TRBV12-3/TRBV12-4; J gene: TRBJ2-1; CDR3 length: 13; D gene: NA; clone size: many
CDR3 protein: CSVDLQTQAFF; CDR3 DNA: TGCAGCGTTGACTTGCAGACCCAAGCTTTCTTT; V gene: TRBV29-1; J gene: TRBJ1-1; CDR3 length: 11; D gene: NA; clone size: many
CDR3 protein: CASSQEALVDTQYF; CDR3 DNA: TGTGCCAGCAGCCAAGAAGCCCTAGTAGATACGCAGTATTTT; V gene: TRBV4-2; J gene: TRBJ2-3; CDR3 length: 14; D gene: NA; clone size: NA
CDR3 protein: CASSPSRGYEQYF; CDR3 DNA: TGTGCCAGCAGTCCTTCCAGGGGCTACGAGCAGTACTTC; V gene: TRBV28; J gene: TRBJ2-7; CDR3 length: 13; D gene: NA; clone size: many
CDR3 protein: CASSQSGTGVGLFF; CDR3 DNA: TGCGCCAGCAGCCAATCCGGGACAGGGGTAGGCCTGTTTTTT; V gene: TRBV4-1; J gene: TRBJ2-2; CDR3 length: 14; D gene: TRBD1; clone size: many
CDR3 protein: CTCSLNLAGGLKPAYEQYF; CDR3 DNA: TGTACCTGCAGTTTAAATCTAGCGGGAGGGCTTAAACCGGCCTACGAGCAGTACTTC; V gene: TRBV2; J gene: TRBJ2-7; CDR3 length: 19; D gene: TRBD2; clone size: few
CDR3 protein: CASGLTSYEQYF; CDR3 DNA: TGTGCTAGTGGCCTAACCTCCTACGAGCAGTACTTC; V gene: TRBV12-5; J gene: TRBJ2-7; CDR3 length: 12; D gene: NA; clone size: many
CDR3 protein: CSAISPDRAHGYTF; CDR3 DNA: TGCAGTGCTATTTCTCCGGACAGGGCCCATGGCTACACCTTC; V gene: TRBV20-1; J gene: TRBJ1-2; CDR3 length: 14; D gene: TRBD1; clone size: many
CDR3 protein: CASSPWGGGVNEQFF; CDR3 DNA: TGTGCCAGCAGCCCGTGGGGGGGCGGCGTGAATGAGCAGTTCTTC; V gene: TRBV7-3; J gene: TRBJ2-1; CDR3 length: 15; D gene: NA; clone size: many
CDR3 protein: CSVPGLAGIGTGELFF; CDR3 DNA: TGCAGCGTTCCGGGACTAGCGGGGATCGGCACCGGGGAGCTGTTTTTT; V gene: TRBV29-1; J gene: TRBJ2-2; CDR3 length: 16; D gene: TRBD2; clone size: many
CDR3 protein: CASSGLAGVYEQYF; CDR3 DNA: TGTGCCAGCAGTGGACTAGCGGGGGTCTACGAGCAGTACTTC; V gene: TRBV12-3/TRBV12-4; J gene: TRBJ2-7; CDR3 length: 14; D gene: TRBD2; clone size: many
CDR3 protein: CASSQDPGTSYGEQFF; CDR3 DNA: TGCGCCAGCAGCCAGGACCCCGGGACTAGCTATGGTGAGCAGTTCTTC; V gene: TRBV4-1; J gene: TRBJ2-1; CDR3 length: 16; D gene: TRBD2; clone size: many
CDR3 protein: CASSATGFTEAFF; CDR3 DNA: TGCGCCAGCAGCGCCACAGGTTTCACTGAAGCTTTCTTT; V gene: TRBV5-1; J gene: TRBJ1-1; CDR3 length: 13; D gene: NA; clone size: few
CDR3 protein: CASSLGPGLAGDEQFF; CDR3 DNA: TGCGCCAGCAGCTTGGGGCCGGGACTAGCGGGAGATGAGCAGTTCTTC; V gene: TRBV5-1; J gene: TRBJ2-1; CDR3 length: 16; D gene: TRBD2; clone size: many
CDR3 protein: CASSFAPGGNTEAFF; CDR3 DNA: TGCGCCAGCAGCTTCGCCCCCGGGGGGAACACTGAAGCTTTCTTT; V gene: TRBV5-1; J gene: TRBJ1-1; CDR3 length: 15; D gene: NA; clone size: NA
CDR3 protein: CASSYLGRVETQYF; CDR3 DNA: TGTGCCAGCAGTTATCTCGGGAGAGTGGAGACCCAGTACTTC; V gene: TRBV6-2/TRBV6-3; J gene: TRBJ2-5; CDR3 length: 14; D gene: NA; clone size: many
CDR3 protein: CASSLGQGGYTEAFF; CDR3 DNA: TGTGCCAGCAGTTTAGGGCAGGGGGGTTACACTGAAGCTTTCTTT; V gene: TRBV12-3/TRBV12-4; J gene: TRBJ1-1; CDR3 length: 15; D gene: TRBD1; clone size: many
CDR3 protein: CSVDTQFGWVGETQYF; CDR3 DNA: TGCAGCGTCGATACGCAATTTGGTTGGGTGGGGGAGACCCAGTACTTC; V gene: TRBV29-1; J gene: TRBJ2-5; CDR3 length: 16; D gene: NA; clone size: many
CDR3 protein: CSVELGPQETQYF; CDR3 DNA: TGCAGCGTTGAACTAGGCCCCCAAGAGACCCAGTACTTC; V gene: TRBV29-1; J gene: TRBJ2-5; CDR3 length: 13; D gene: NA; clone size: many
CDR3 protein: CATSDSEEQFF; CDR3 DNA: TGTGCCACCAGTGATTCTGAGGAGCAGTTCTTC; V gene: TRBV24-1; J gene: TRBJ2-1; CDR3 length: 11; D gene: NA; clone size: NA
CDR3 protein: CASRKLYEQYF; CDR3 DNA: TGTGCCAGCAGGAAGCTGTACGAGCAGTACTTC; V gene: TRBV6-5; J gene: TRBJ2-7; CDR3 length: 11; D gene: NA; clone size: many
CDR3 protein: CSAPLNTQYF; CDR3 DNA: TGCAGTGCACCTCTGAATACGCAGTATTTT; V gene: TRBV20-1; J gene: TRBJ2-3; CDR3 length: 10; D gene: NA; clone size: many
CDR3 protein: CASSSQPTGLAATSYEQYF; CDR3 DNA: TGCGCCAGCAGCTCTCAACCCACGGGACTAGCGGCGACTTCCTACGAGCAGTACTTC; V gene: TRBV5-1; J gene: TRBJ2-7; CDR3 length: 19; D gene: TRBD2; clone size: NA
CDR3 protein: CASNLQGGSSYNEQFF; CDR3 DNA: TGTGCCAGCAACCTCCAGGGGGGGAGCTCCTACAATGAGCAGTTCTTC; V gene: TRBV12-3/TRBV12-4; J gene: TRBJ2-1; CDR3 length: 16; D gene: NA; clone size: many
CDR3 protein: CASSPPASGADEQFF; CDR3 DNA: TGTGCCAGCAGCCCCCCGGCTAGCGGGGCCGATGAGCAGTTCTTC; V gene: TRBV9; J gene: TRBJ2-1; CDR3 length: 15; D gene: TRBD2; clone size: many
CDR3 protein: CASSSEISGGWISPLHF; CDR3 DNA: TGTGCCAGCAGCTCTGAAATCTCTGGGGGCTGGATCTCACCCCTCCACTTT; V gene: TRBV7-8; J gene: TRBJ1-6; CDR3 length: 17; D gene: NA; clone size: few
CDR3 protein: CATSELDRPGEQYF; CDR3 DNA: TGTGCCACCAGTGAACTTGACCGGCCGGGTGAGCAGTACTTC; V gene: TRBV24-1; J gene: TRBJ2-7; CDR3 length: 14; D gene: NA; clone size: many
CDR3 protein: CACSPHGLAGGSFWEQYF; CDR3 DNA: TGTGCCTGCAGTCCACATGGACTAGCGGGGGGATCATTTTGGGAGCAGTACTTC; V gene: TRBV3-1; J gene: TRBJ2-7; CDR3 length: 18; D gene: TRBD2; clone size: once
CDR3 protein: CSARQGSYEQYF; CDR3 DNA: TGCAGTGCTAGGCAGGGTTCCTACGAGCAGTACTTC; V gene: TRBV20-1; J gene: TRBJ2-7; CDR3 length: 12; D gene: NA; clone size: many